Described below is a single T cell receptor beta chain sequence and its context. Its antigen is still unknown. The sample is drawn from a study of shared clonotypes between healthy human individuals. On the study more broadly: Donors, aged 18 to 49, were a couple of women and three men.

In the sorted-subset replicate PCRs, approximately 200 ng DNA, 25,000 to 30,000 T cell genomes, was used. Using immunoSEQ multiplex PCR, the repertoire was profiled, and TCRdb retains in-frame clones only, with some absent. The sample has fewer than 850,000 clones; approximately 96% are singletons. Naive CD8 cells lacked CD45RO, underwent positive selection for CCR7 and left out terminally differentiated effector memory CD45RA+ cells. The donor population consisted of healthy HIV-negative adults with no recent acute infections or vaccinations. Study-level results: Exclusively blood specimens were collected; tissue repertoires likely differ.

Germline values: CDR1 MNHNY, CDR2 SVGAGI (reference sequence). V gave up 11 bases and J gave up 9 bases, with 17 bases separating them. This CDR3 is 12 amino acids long. V and J are TRBV6-6 and TRBJ1-5; D gene ambiguous. The sequenced sample consisted of naive CD8+ T cells sorted from blood. This sequence originates from a man younger than 40 in good health. CDR3 region: CAGQSDAGPQHF. The CDR3 DNA sequence: TGTGCCGGCCAATCGGATGCGGGGCCCCAGCATTTT.